These T cell receptor beta chains were read from a single sample in a study of blood T cell repertoires in COVID-19. Repertoires were generated with immunoSEQ multiplex PCR, while TCRdb's copy carries only in-frame clones and drops some. The sample yields about 140,000 clones, approximately 89% seen once. The source material was peripheral blood. These receptors were collected from a man in his sixties with active or convalescent COVID-19. Both conserved end residues are part of each CDR3. Fields, in order: clone size, D gene, V gene, J gene, CDR3 DNA, CDR3 protein. D genes are given only for firm matches. Some rows have no size entry. The others give once, few or many, or a class for an expanded clone.

>-|TRBD1|TRBV9|TRBJ2-7
TGTGCCAGCAGCGTAGATCCCCAGACAGGGGGGAACCACGAGCAGTACTTC
CASSVDPQTGGNHEQYF
>-|-|TRBV6-1|TRBJ1-5
TGTGCCAGCAGTGAGCAGGGGTACCAGCCCCAGCATTTT
CASSEQGYQPQHF
>once|TRBD2|TRBV28|TRBJ2-3
TGTGCCAGCAGTTTTCTAGCGGGAGGGGATACGCAGTATTTT
CASSFLAGGDTQYF
>-|-|TRBV5-1|TRBJ2-7
TGCGCCAGCAGCCCTACGTACGGGGCCTACGAGCAGTACTTC
CASSPTYGAYEQYF
>-|TRBD1|TRBV28|TRBJ1-2
TGTGCCAGCAGTTCTCTTGGGACAGGGAACTATGGCTACACCTTC
CASSSLGTGNYGYTF
>-|TRBD2|TRBV3-1/TRBV3-2|TRBJ2-3
TGTGCCAGCAGGACTAGCGGGAGCACAGATACGCAGTATTTT
CASRTSGSTDTQYF
>-|-|TRBV2|TRBJ2-3
TGTGCCGGATCTGAGGGTGACACAGATACGCAGTATTTT
CAGSEGDTDTQYF
>-|TRBD2|TRBV7-4|TRBJ2-1
TGTGCCAGCAGCTTAGAAGTCCCTACGTTGGCGGGAGGTCGCAATGAGCAGTTCTTC
CASSLEVPTLAGGRNEQFF
>once|-|TRBV5-4|TRBJ1-1
TGTGCCAGCAGCCCAGGTGGGGCCAACACTGAAGCTTTCTTT
CASSPGGANTEAFF
>-|TRBD2|TRBV13|TRBJ2-7
TGTGCCAGCAGCTTAGTGAGGACTAGCGGGAGTTATGAGCAGTACTTC
CASSLVRTSGSYEQYF
>-|-|TRBV14|TRBJ2-5
TGTGCCAGCAGCCAAGGTCGTAGGGGAGAGACCCAGTACTTC
CASSQGRRGETQYF
>-|-|TRBV18|TRBJ2-1
TGTGCCAGCTCACCACTAACGGGTCGCGCTGAGCAGTTCTTC
CASSPLTGRAEQFF
>-|TRBD1|TRBV3-1/TRBV3-2|TRBJ2-7
TGTGCCAGCAGCCAGCGGGACAGGGAACGGTACTTC
CASSQRDRERYF
>-|TRBD1|TRBV5-1|TRBJ1-4
TGCGCCAGCAGCTTTCGGGACAGGGATGAAAAACTGTTTTTT
CASSFRDRDEKLFF